This TCR beta chain was obtained from a study of control samples from healthy donors and cancer patients. Method: immunoSEQ multiplex PCR; TCRdb's copy keeps in-frame clones and lacks some. The data show about 150,000 clones, 93% seen once. Germline CDR1 SEHNR, CDR2 FQNEAQ (reference sequence). V lost 1 base to trimming and J lost 7 bases; unmatched junction nucleotides: 13. The CDR3 length is 18 residues. The sequence was obtained from a man aged 50-59 years in good health. The rearrangement uses TRBV7-9 and TRBJ2-1, with 10 bases that match TRBD2. Sequences were obtained from blood. CDR3 DNA: TGTGCCAGCAGCTTAGGATCGGGGAGCGGGAGGGCGGAGAATGAGCAGTTCTTC. Amino acids: CASSLGSGSGRAENEQFF.